This TCR beta chain was sequenced during a study of blood T cell repertoires in COVID-19. Study-wide context: T cells, B-cell-depleted T cells, or PBMCs provided the cDNA or gDNA that served as material.

CDR1 and CDR2 (germline): KGHSH, LQKENI. V dropped 0 bases and J dropped 5 bases, with 16 bases sitting between them. The CDR3 is 16 residues long. The table came from immunoSEQ multiplex PCR; TCRdb's copy has only in-frame clones and leaves some out. The sample yields 150,000 to 200,000 clones, around 76% seen once. The source is an older woman with acute or convalescent COVID-19. The chain couples TRBV18 to TRBJ2-5; the D gene is possibly TRBD1 (6 bases). The source material was peripheral blood. CDR3 nucleotide sequence: TGTGCCAGCTCACCACCTGGACAGAACCCAAGGGAGACCCAGTACTTC. This encodes CASSPPGQNPRETQYF.